This T cell receptor (beta chain) was sequenced in a study of T-cell reconstitution after alpha-beta-depleted transplantation in children. The authors prepared the TCRbeta library with unique molecular identifiers. Using its own MiXCR run on the PCR reads, TCRdb lists one record per CDR3 protein. This table holds about 110,000 distinct CDR3 sequences, 10% found once. This clonotype has ten or more counts. V gave up 1 base and J gave up 5 bases; unmatched junction bases: 14. Looked up from germline, CDR1 is SGHRS and CDR2 is YFSETQ. The CDR3 spans 18 residues. This receptor was obtained from a human donor who donated a stem cell graft to a child with acute lymphoblastic leukemia. The chain has TRBV5-1 and TRBJ2-5, with 10 bases identical to TRBD2. The source material was PBMCs from the stem cell graft donor, sampled from the stem cell graft. This chain's CDR3 is CASSLPLAGVEAVETQYF. In DNA form, the CDR3 reads TGCGCCAGCAGCTTGCCCCTAGCGGGGGTGGAAGCGGTGGAGACCCAGTACTTC.